This T cell receptor beta chain was captured in a study of T cells in Graves' hyperthyroidism and ophthalmopathy (dated by TCRdb to between 2019 and 2020). The study in broad terms: Peripheral blood was collected at initial diagnosis, before any treatment. The study also compared thyroid tissue and blood T-cell repertoires from several Graves' hyperthyroidism patients. The approximately 95 discovery patients were divided at random into training and test sets in a 7:3 ratio. Once sampling was done, hyperthyroidism patients were given methimazole at a starting dose of 30 mg daily, whereas ophthalmopathy patients were given high-dose intravenous methylprednisolone. The paper describes TCR Vbeta CDR3 sequencing of fewer than 150 peripheral blood samples, made up of about 41 ophthalmopathy patients, some 76 hyperthyroidism patients and 17 progressor patients. Whether ophthalmopathy could be predicted prospectively was tested in an independent validation cohort made up of 18 to 20 hyperthyroidism patients plus 17 patients who later progressed to ophthalmopathy. To identify TCR V-J signatures that set the groups apart, the researchers used a discovery cohort of 90 to 100 patients, made up of fewer than 50 with Graves' ophthalmopathy and some 55 with stable Graves' hyperthyroidism. Findings and caveats that apply to the study as a whole: Most expanded thyroid clonotypes (frequency above 0.001) were also detected in blood, suggesting blood repertoires may reflect thyroid immune responses. In validation, the model predicted progression to ophthalmopathy with approximately 71% sensitivity and approximately 74% specificity, a median of roughly seven months before onset. A model built on a 13 V-J signature distinguished ophthalmopathy from stable hyperthyroidism, reaching 85% to 90% sensitivity and around 81% specificity in cross-validation and 80%/75% in testing. No statistical method was used to fix the sample size in advance, and group allocation was not hidden from the investigators.

The TCR beta CDR3 regions were amplified from RNA transcripts. The first round of RT-PCR for the TCR CDR3 was performed with the HTBI primer set and the Qiagen OneStep RT-PCR kit. Libraries were constructed in a second round of multiplex PCR, after which size selection and purification were performed. Paired-end sequencing of the libraries was performed with 100 bp reads on an Illumina HiSeq2000. Turning to the authors' computational methods: SOAPnuke was used to process the raw data, throwing out any read that contained adapters or uncalled bases, had a mean Phred below 15, or lacked an exact constant-primer or identifier match. High-quality paired reads were merged with COPE v1.2.5, and unique nucleotide sequences were defined as clonotypes. Clonotypes were aligned to IMGT TRBV, TRBD and TRBJ reference segments using MiTCR v1.1. The analysis was restricted to V-J combinations with a frequency above 0.0001, which together covered 99% to 99.2% of the repertoires. A TCS score was defined as the ratio of F50 (clonal expansion) to E x V (chaos), with BLOSUM62-based TCRdist applied between CDR3 peptides within each V-J. Welch's t-statistics and random forest reduced around 550 V-J features to 13, which were used in a naive Bayes classifier (R e1071). Starting from the raw public reads, TCRdb applied fastp trimming at Q25, assembled clones with MiXCR and retained in-frame beta chains. For every CDR3 protein sequence, its rows merge into one entry that carries the most common genes and DNA. TCRdb, rather than the study authors, made the V and J calls. The sample data list hundreds of thousands of distinct CDR3 sequences, and around 14% of these were observed just once. Roughly 7.4% of the sample lies in the top ten.

V is pared back by 4 bases and J by 4 bases, with 10 bases lying between the germline termini. For CDR1 and CDR2, the germline V gene lists SQVTM and ANQGSEA. The CDR3, from cysteine to phenylalanine, totals 13 residues. Only the CDR3 part of the read is kept: 39 bases, read in frame from the first base. This clonotype appeared a few times. No cognate antigen has been identified for it. No quality values exist for individual bases; no much larger clone is one base distant. Graves' hyperthyroidism was defined as stable when no progression to ophthalmopathy occurred over 18 months of follow-up. Hyperthyroidism patients were aged 18 to 65 years and newly diagnosed, with disease duration of less than 2 months. Patients with uncontrolled infections, other autoimmune diseases, pregnancy or lactation were excluded. Clinical symptoms, serum thyroxine and TRAb, thyroid ultrasound, and orbital computed tomography formed the basis for the diagnoses. PBMCs were separated from 10 ml of fresh peripheral blood using Ficoll-Paque density gradient centrifugation. Total RNA was extracted using Trizol reagent, and RNA quality was assessed on an Agilent 2100 Bioanalyzer.

This sequence was found in a young woman with Graves' hyperthyroidism. The chain is assembled from TRBV29-1 and TRBJ2-2; TRBD2 might be the D gene, on 6 matching bases. Sequencing was performed on blood. The sequence in DNA is TGCAGCGTTGTGGGGGGAGGCACCGGGGAGCTGTTTTTT. This translates into CSVVGGGTGELFF.